This TCR beta chain was captured in a study of T cell repertoires in cytomegalovirus infection. With respect to this clonotype: The antigen remains undetermined.

V was pared by 4 bases and J by 8 bases, with 9 bases between. The CDR3 is 12 residues long. CDR1 SEHNR and CDR2 FQNEAQ come from the germline V gene (reference sequence). TCRdb reprocessed the reads with MiXCR, giving one entry per CDR3 protein. The sample consists of 800,000 to 950,000 distinct CDR3 sequences, less than 35% of them appearing once. This material consisted of cultured CD8+ T cells from PBMCs, taken from culture after CMV antigen stimulation. V and J are TRBV7-9 and TRBJ2-1; D uncertain. The receptor's source is a human donor in good health (CMV status not recorded). Some clones in this sample may be carry-over from other donors' samples. CDR3 protein: CASSYTVDEQFF. CDR3 nucleotide sequence: TGTGCCAGCAGCTACACTGTAGATGAGCAGTTCTTC.